The sequence of this T cell receptor (beta chain) was determined in a study of low-dose radiotherapy and immunotherapy resistance in tumors. As for the study in general: Every two weeks, cyclophosphamide 200 mg/m2 was infused one day before radiation plus immunotherapy.

Time point: before trial treatment. Patients deemed eligible presented with advanced solid tumors lacking tumor-infiltrating lymphocytes. TRAV- and TRBV-specific primers were used for first-strand cDNA, which covered alpha and beta chains. It was with a constant-region primer and a V-primer adapter that TCRs were amplified over approximately 20 PCR cycles. It was by in vitro transcription that isolated mRNA was amplified. MiXCR was run by TCRdb on the reads, yielding one entry per CDR3 protein. The repertoire has 45,000 to 75,000 distinct CDR3 sequences, roughly a quarter of them found once; the top ten carry 5.7%. The sequence was collected from a male donor with prostate cancer. Source: PBMCs, taken before treatment.

CDR3 sequence: CASSNGLAGGPSSYNEQFF. DNA for the CDR3: TGTGCCAGCAGCAACGGACTAGCGGGGGGCCCTAGCTCCTACAATGAGCAGTTCTTC. The chain employs TRBV7-9 and TRBJ2-1, with TRBD2 matching over 14 bases. Germline V gene data show CDR1 as SEHNR and CDR2 as FQNEAQ (reference sequence). The CDR3 extends over 19 amino acids. V lost 5 bases to trimming and J lost 0 bases; unmatched junction nucleotides: 9.